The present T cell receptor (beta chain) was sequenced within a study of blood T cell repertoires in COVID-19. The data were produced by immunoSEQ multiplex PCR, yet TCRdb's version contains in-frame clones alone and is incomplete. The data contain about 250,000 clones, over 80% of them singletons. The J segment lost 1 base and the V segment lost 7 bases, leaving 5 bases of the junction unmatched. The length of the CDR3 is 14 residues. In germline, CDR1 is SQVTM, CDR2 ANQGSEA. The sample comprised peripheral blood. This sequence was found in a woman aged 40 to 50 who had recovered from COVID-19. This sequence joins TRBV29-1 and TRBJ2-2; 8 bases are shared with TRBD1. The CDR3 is CSAGTGLNTGELFF. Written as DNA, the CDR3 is TGCAGCGCCGGGACAGGCTTGAACACCGGGGAGCTGTTTTTT.